What follows is one TCR beta chain and its context. Its antigen is as yet unknown. Within the ViraFEST assay, antigen-specific CD4+ T cells underwent expansion with viral peptide pools prior to sequencing. Subsequent to a culture period of approximately 11 days, CD4+ T cells were isolated. All study participants received two doses of BNT162b2 or mRNA-1273 vaccine. Sequencing was performed with immunoSEQ multiplex PCR; in TCRdb, only in-frame clones are kept and a portion is missing. The sample holds some 22,000 clones; about 70% are singletons and the top ten take about 7.8%. This entry belongs to a study of vaccination effects on CD4 cells after COVID-19. Overall study context: Post-vaccine sampling took place a median of 72 days after the second dose.

Study-wide results and limits: Healthy vaccine recipients' vaccine-induced clones were almost all SARS-CoV-2 mono-reactive.

The starting material was CD4+ T cells from PBMCs cultured with SARS-CoV-2 spike peptides, obtained after COVID-19 vaccination. The TCR comes from a human donor who received a COVID-19 vaccine.

The CDR3 here is CASSERTGGVLIGNQPQHF. The CDR3 coding sequence is TGTGCCAGCAGTGAGAGGACAGGGGGCGTTTTGATTGGCAATCAGCCCCAGCATTTT. The chain recombines TRBV6-1 with TRBJ1-5; TRBD1 aligns across 11 bases. The CDR3 sequence is 19 residues long. Germline loops: CDR1 MNHNS, CDR2 SASEGT. The trim removed 3 bases at V and 2 bases at J, leaving 12 bases unmatched.